This T cell receptor beta chain was sequenced during a study of cytomegalovirus exposure and HLA in healthy donors (dated by TCRdb to the late 2010s). Notes on the research overall: In an earlier analysis of 550 to 750 of the donors, 276 Gb of sequence data and approximately 120 million unique TCR beta sequences from 180 million or so T cells were reported. Around 320 gigabases of sequencing data and approximately 93 million unique TCR sequences were included in an early release covering under 650 HLA-typed donors. The genetic ancestry cluster associated with self-reported Caucasian donors included 65% to 90% of the 350 to 500 genotyped donors. The study was designed to test whether signatures of past pathogen exposure could be identified by cataloging public T cell receptors. The study used immunosequencing to profile the T cell repertoires of approximately 650 subjects and linked those repertoires to cytomegalovirus serostatus. In addition to the first cohort of 666 subjects, a separate validation cohort of approximately 130 different subjects was used. To predict cytomegalovirus infection status, the study brought together high-throughput TCR immunosequencing, statistical association of individual TCRs with disease status, and machine learning. In a later analysis, previously published TCR beta repertoires from 670 or so donors were re-analyzed and high-resolution HLA genotyping was added so that TCR occurrence patterns could be studied. Rather than using new phenotypic data, the later analysis identified candidate immune exposures from TCR beta sequences and from how often those sequences occurred across donors. An earlier analysis of around 580 of the donors used high-throughput TCR beta sequencing to judge whether each TCR beta V gene segment behaved as functional or pseudogenic. Alongside the repertoire data, information on donor age, sex, ethnicity and CMV serostatus was compiled. A later genetic analysis took genome-wide SNP genotypes for about 55% of the 666 donors and used that subset as a discovery cohort. All discovery cohort repertoires had been generated on a single sequencing platform. Class I and class II HLA loci were covered by the typing at four-digit resolution. Typing coverage varied by locus: about 620-640 donors for A, B, C, DRB1 and DQB1; approximately 560 for DQA1; 606 for DPA1; 400 to 480 for DPB1. A few DR-DQ haplotypes were treated as single units for association and clustering because of strong linkage in the cohort. On average, roughly 250,000 unique TCR beta nucleotide sequences were sequenced per donor among some 430 genotyped donors of the cohort, with around 19% of those sequences being non-productive. What the work shows at the level of the full study, not this receptor alone: Compared with equally common non-associated chains, HLA-associated TCR beta chains in a later analysis were more clonally expanded and had lower generation probabilities. The authors suggested that the approach could potentially be extended to other disease states and immunological phenotypes. CMV serostatus was the only immune exposure information available for the cohort. Sequencing depth was assumed to be roughly uniform across donors in the presence/absence analyses, though that assumption may not hold. A further reported finding was that TCR beta sequences accurately predicted the HLA-A and HLA-B alleles for most subjects in the first cohort. The cohort was sequenced for TCR beta chains only, and without alpha or paired-chain data the features that could be detected were limited. Three of the identified cytomegalovirus-associated TCR beta chains were confirmed in vitro to be specific for cytomegalovirus antigens. Because counts were too low, some 16 rarely observed V segments, including chromosome 9 orphons, were excluded from the earlier analysis of 587 of the donors. When HLA alleles, especially DR and DQ, strongly co-occurred, TCR associations were difficult to assign to individual alleles. While some public TCRs were present in many individuals, most TCR sequences turned up only very rarely across donors. A group of highly shared sequence variants was considered likely to be a technical artifact of the sequencing pipeline. A later analysis found that most CMV-associated TCR beta chains appeared HLA-restricted, with HLA associations seemingly driven largely by CMV exposure. Cytomegalovirus status was reported to be diagnosed by the classifier with high specificity and sensitivity in both the original and validation cohorts. Correlated functional status among segregating V segments might reflect linkage disequilibrium, but an unknown experimental factor could not be ruled out. An association between a missense DCLRE1C variant and V-gene and J-gene trimming of TCR beta chains was found in a later genetic analysis and replicated in an independent cohort. An earlier analysis of approximately 530 of the donors showed that most TCR beta V segments appeared in productive rearrangements either about 87% or about 30% of the time, which broadly matched IMGT annotations. In a later analysis, TCR association rates were found to vary across HLA loci, with the most associated TCRs seen for DRB1 alleles and the fewest for HLA-C alleles. According to a later analysis, parvovirus B19, influenza, CMV and Epstein-Barr virus appeared linked to several top co-occurrence clusters. HLA typing was unavailable for some donors at each locus, so association tests used only the typed subset. In the study, 150 to 200 TCR beta chains were listed as associated with cytomegalovirus. Compared with the roughly 700-donor mean, donors in an Asian-associated ancestry cluster had fewer N-insertions in productive TCRs, according to a later genetic analysis. Specific HLA alleles were associated with around 18,000 TCR beta sequences at a false discovery rate of 0.05 in a later analysis. Some IMGT-functional V segments, including TRBV6-2 and TRBV6-3, could not be told apart with the 87-base-pair reads, so those segments were excluded.

V gives up 5 bases and J gives up 8 bases, and the segment between their germline ends measures 20 bases. Reading the germline V gene gives CDR1 SGHTA and CDR2 FQGNSA. Inclusive of the bounding cysteine and phenylalanine, the CDR3 is 15 residues long. Only the CDR3 region is kept as DNA, spanning 45 bases read in frame from base 1. Concerning this clone itself: Which antigen it targets is not known. No quality values exist for individual bases; no much larger clone is one base distant.

The cohort comprised some 700 healthy bone marrow donors. At the time of sampling, all cohort members were nominally healthy, though unrecorded immune exposures were likely present. The donor was CMV seropositive and was included in the group of 250 to 350 seropositive cohort members. A peripheral blood sample was collected from each donor, and TCR beta sequencing was performed on peripheral blood mononuclear cells. Genomic DNA was extracted from the blood cell samples with the Qiagen DNeasy Blood Extraction Kit. Receptors were amplified or captured by the immunoSEQ multiplex PCR assay. For the multiplex PCR, a mixture combining 60 forward primers for TCR Vbeta segments and 13 reverse primers for TCR Jbeta segments was used. The CDR3 region of rearranged TCR beta genes was amplified from genomic DNA with a multiplex PCR assay. Amplified TCR beta libraries were sequenced as 87-base-pair reads on the Illumina HiSeq System. The published analysis was carried out like this. A later analysis tallied around 82 million unique TCR beta chains across the 660 or so repertoires, and 10 million to 11 million of those chains were shared by two or more donors. Raw reads were error-corrected and collapsed into unique sequences by a nearest-neighbor algorithm in which closely related sequences were merged to remove PCR and sequencing errors. V, D and J gene segments were assigned by aligning CDR3 sequences to IMGT reference sequences. For a sequence to be retained, a match of at least six nucleotides was required to both a V gene segment and a J gene segment. Rearrangements were called productive when the CDR3 lacked stop codons and stayed in frame with V and J; all others were non-productive. CDR3 was defined according to IMGT convention as the region running from the second conserved V-encoded cysteine to the conserved J-encoded phenylalanine. Sequences without an unambiguous match to a single V gene segment were excluded from the earlier analysis of about 600 of the donors. An earlier analysis of a few hundred of the donors called V segments functional above 56.7% productive rearrangements and segregating when the between-donor standard deviation exceeded 5%. To diagnose cytomegalovirus status from the catalog of TCR beta chain sequences, a statistical classification framework was built. In a later analysis, TCR nucleotide sequences were compared against IMGT/GENE-DB human TR gene sequences so that V and J genes could be assigned. In a later analysis, CDR3 sequences and most-parsimonious VDJ recombination scenarios were assigned using the TCRdist pipeline. A later analysis defined each TCR beta chain by its CDR3 amino acid sequence plus V-gene family, and excluded reads lacking a unique V-gene family. In a later analysis, approximately 640 highly shared, low-generation-probability nucleotide sequences were removed to address suspected cross-contamination and a sequencing artifact. For each public chain, a later analysis derived a clonal expansion index from normalized ranks of inferred template counts within each repertoire. In a later analysis, generation probabilities were computed using a VDJ recombination model fitted to out-of-frame rearrangements, and the results were checked against IGoR. In a later analysis, hypergeometric tests were used to score TCR-TCR, TCR-HLA and TCR-CMV co-occurrence, with a repertoire-size bias correction applied to TCR pairs. To estimate false discovery rates, a later analysis permuted the HLA or CMV assignments 20 times. A later analysis grouped co-occurring TCRs with DBSCAN, adding TCRdist sequence similarity when clustering within HLA-allele-positive subsets. Repertoires with fewer than 30,000 or more than 120,000 public chains, plus five repertoires with anomalous nucleotide sharing, were excluded from co-occurrence clustering. Entries here come from immuneACCESS through TCRdb and include only in-frame sequences with V and J called. Some clones fail to appear in such tables; in the studies checked, an unresolved V gene covers under half of the shortfall, and the cause of the remainder is unknown. That table furnishes V, J and clone size, whereas the DNA furnished D and trimming. The sample profile shows approximately 170,000 clones; roughly 79% of them were found once. The ten most abundant clones make up around 1.9% of the sample.

This chain joins TRBV7-2 to TRBJ2-3; the D segment could be TRBD1, given 7 matching bases. The sample consisted of PBMCs. The sequence derives from a woman in her twenties or thirties in good health and CMV-seropositive. The DNA sequence is TGTGCCAGCAGCCCGGGACAGAGGGGGACTGGTACGCAGTATTTT. This sequence encodes CASSPGQRGTGTQYF. Outside the CDR3, residues come from the reference TRBV7-2 and TRBJ2-3 proteins, so the full variable domain is: GAGVSQSPSNKVTEKGKDVELRCDPISGHTALYWYRQSLGQGLEFLIYFQGNSAPDKSGLPSDRFSAERTGGSVSTLTIQRTQQEDSAVYLCASSPGQRGTGTQYFGPGTRLTVL.